This TCR beta chain is drawn from a study of T cells in Graves' hyperthyroidism and ophthalmopathy. Whole-study findings and limits: Within blood appeared most thyroid clonotypes that had expanded above 0.001.

The sample holds many counts of this clonotype. The antigen is not known. V was clipped by 7 bases and J by 4 bases; unmatched bases: 15. This CDR3 contains 16 residues. Germline V gene sequence: CDR1 SNHLY, CDR2 FYNNEI. It was RNA transcripts that yielded the amplified TCR beta CDR3 regions. RT-PCR in the first round (using the HTBI primer set) targeted the TCR CDR3. MiXCR, applied by TCRdb to the multiplex PCR reads, yields one record per CDR3 protein. The sample contains approximately 400,000 distinct CDR3 sequences, roughly 12% of which appear only once. Participants, patients aged 18 to 65, had newly diagnosed hyperthyroidism with a duration under 2 months. The blood sample dates from first hyperthyroidism diagnosis, preceding any ophthalmopathy symptoms. The PBMCs had their origin in roughly 9.8 ml of fresh peripheral blood.

This chain uses TRBV2 with TRBJ1-2, with TRBD1 matching 7 bases. The origin of this receptor is a man between 25 and 39 years old with Graves' hyperthyroidism that later progressed to Graves' ophthalmopathy. The sequencing input was blood. The CDR3, as DNA: TGTGCCAGCAATCAAAAATACGACCGGGACAGCTATGGCTACACCTTC. Translating it yields CASNQKYDRDSYGYTF.